This entry lists 18 T cell receptor beta chains sequenced from one sample in a study of T cell repertoires in cytomegalovirus infection. TCRdb reprocessed the reads via MiXCR and lists one record per CDR3 protein. The sample lists about 160,000 distinct CDR3 sequences; over 15% were seen once. Sequencing used CD8+ T cells from PBMCs. All receptors come from a human donor in good health (CMV status not recorded). Some clones in this sample may be carry-over from other donors' samples.

At least ten counts were recorded for this clonotype. This sequence joins TRBV7-2 and TRBJ2-7, with D possibly being TRBD2 (6 bases). The CDR3 has 18 amino acids. The germline gives CDR1 SGHTA, CDR2 FQGNSA. V lost 5 bases and J lost 0, with 23 bases in between. CDR3 bases: TGTGCCAGCAGCCGACCCCTCGAGGGGAGGAGCGGCTCCTACGAGCAGTACTTC. Its translation is CASSRPLEGRSGSYEQYF. Full variable domain (missing parts from reference TRBV7-2 and TRBJ2-7): GAGVSQSPSNKVTEKGKDVELRCDPISGHTALYWYRQSLGQGLEFLIYFQGNSAPDKSGLPSDRFSAERTGGSVSTLTIQRTQQEDSAVYLCASSRPLEGRSGSYEQYFGPGTRLTVT.

At least ten counts were recorded for this clonotype. This chain links TRBV7-9 with TRBJ2-3; 12 bases agree with TRBD2. CDR3 length: 19 residues. The V gene's germline CDR1 is SEHNR and CDR2 FQNEAQ (reference sequence). J gave up 0 bases and V 5 bases, and 12 bases lay outside the gene matches. CDR3 sequence (DNA): TGTGCCAGCAGCCCCCCACGGGGACTAGCGGGCTCTAGCACAGATACGCAGTATTTT. Residues: CASSPPRGLAGSSTDTQYF.

There are a few counts of this clonotype. The chain is built from TRBV28 and TRBJ2-7; TRBD1 aligns across 9 bases. Germline lookup yields CDR1 MDHEN and CDR2 SYDVKM. The J segment lost 2 bases and the V segment lost 8 bases, leaving 10 bases of the junction unmatched. The CDR3 has 15 amino acids. The CDR3 DNA follows: TGTGCCAGCTCAACCAACCGGGACAGGGCCTACGAGCAGTACTTC. This codes for CASSTNRDRAYEQYF.

This chain links TRBV29-1 with TRBJ2-7, with D possibly TRBD1 on 6 matching bases. The CDR3 is made up of 14 amino acids. In germline, CDR1 is SQVTM, CDR2 ANQGSEA. V was shortened by 3 bases and J by 2 bases, with 14 bases between the two germline ends. The CDR3 region has the DNA TGCAGCGTTGAGACTGGGACATTCGCCTACGAGCAGTACTTC. It codes for CSVETGTFAYEQYF.

This rearrangement joins TRBV7-9 to TRBJ2-1; either TRBD1 or TRBD2 may supply D (5 bases each). In germline, CDR1 is SEHNR, CDR2 FQNEAQ (reference sequence). This CDR3 has 16 amino acids. V lost 5 bases to trimming and J lost 9 bases, with 23 bases between them. The CDR3 sequence is CASSASGVHRGGEQFF. The DNA for the CDR3 is TGTGCCAGCAGCGCTTCCGGGGTCCATAGGGGCGGTGAGCAGTTCTTC.

This clonotype appeared a few times. V gene TRBV4-1 combines with J gene TRBJ2-1; the D is unclear. The CDR3 loop spans 15 amino acids. The germline gives CDR1 MGHRA, CDR2 YSYEKL. V was clipped by 4 bases and J by 0 bases, with 10 bases between them. For the CDR3, the DNA is TGCGCCAGCAGCCTACGGGCAAGCTCCTACAATGAGCAGTTCTTC. Protein product: CASSLRASSYNEQFF.

The chain couples TRBV7-9 to TRBJ1-1; TRBD1 might be the D (5 bases). The CDR3 is 14 residues long. V was clipped by 5 bases and J by 5 bases, with 15 bases between them. Germline CDR1 is SEHNR and CDR2 is FQNEAQ (reference sequence). The DNA for the CDR3 is TGTGCCAGCAGCCAGACCCAGGGAGAAACTGAAGCTTTCTTT. Translation: CASSQTQGETEAFF.

The sample holds a few counts of this clonotype. V gene TRBV7-9 combines with J gene TRBJ1-1, with D possibly matching TRBD1 (5 bases). Germline V CDR1 and CDR2: SEHNR, FQNEAQ (reference sequence). Trimming shortened V by 4 bases and J by 10 bases, and 22 bases separated the two germline ends. The CDR3 length is 15 residues. DNA for the CDR3: TGTGCCAGCAGCTCGTGGACAAACAATCCTCCCGGAGCTTTCTTT. Amino acid sequence: CASSSWTNNPPGAFF.

This clonotype was seen only a few times. V is TRBV20-1 and J is TRBJ2-7; TRBD1 aligns across 7 bases. V lost 0 bases, J lost 2 bases, and 10 bases stayed unmatched. The CDR3 is 16 residues long. Germline V gives CDR1 DFQATT, CDR2 SNEGSKA (reference sequence). DNA of the CDR3: TGCAGTGCTAGAGATGGCGAGACAGGGCGTACCTACGAGCAGTACTTC. It yields the protein CSARDGETGRTYEQYF.

The chain carries TRBV30 and TRBJ2-1, with D possibly TRBD1 on 6 matching bases. The germline CDR1 and CDR2 sequences are GTSNPN and SVGIG (reference sequence). The CDR3 extends over 13 amino acids. With 0 bases removed from V and 8 bases from J, the gap between germline ends came to 11 bases. CDR3 amino acids: CAWSVHRVDEQFF. The CDR3 DNA reads TGTGCCTGGAGTGTCCACAGGGTCGATGAGCAGTTCTTC.

This clonotype showed up many times. The V and J genes are TRBV5-6 and TRBJ2-7; 8 positions match TRBD1. Germline CDR1 is SGHDT and CDR2 is YYEEEE. V shed 7 bases, J shed 7 bases, and the junction held 7 bases outside the gene matches. The CDR3 is 12 amino acids. CDR3 nucleotide sequence: TGTGCCAGCCATAGGACAGGGAAAGAGCAGTACTTC. Its protein is CASHRTGKEQYF.

In its sample, this clonotype was seen a few times. The V gene is TRBV6-2 or TRBV6-3, the J gene TRBJ2-1; the D is unclear. The CDR3 spans 14 residues. V lost 6 bases, J lost 1 base, and 10 bases lay in between. CDR1 is MNHEY, CDR2 SVGEGT, per germline. The CDR3: CASSFLDSYNEQFF. The DNA of the CDR3 is TGTGCCAGCAGCTTCCTAGATTCCTACAATGAGCAGTTCTTC.

CDR3 region: CSVEFGGASPYNEQFF. Here the CDR3 DNA reads TGCAGCGTTGAATTTGGGGGCGCATCCCCCTACAATGAGCAGTTCTTC. The V call is TRBV29-1, the J call TRBJ2-1, with D possibly being TRBD1 (6 bases). This CDR3 has 16 amino acids. V was shortened by 2 bases and J by 2 bases, with 16 bases between the two germline ends. Per the germline V gene, CDR1 is SQVTM and CDR2 is ANQGSEA.

As concerns this clonotype: One end of the junction is discordant with germline, which a read error may explain. The rearrangement joins TRBV7-2 to TRBJ2-5; D is unclear. This CDR3 region has 10 residues. Germline V gene lookup returns CDR1 SGHTA and CDR2 FQGNSA. CDR3 in amino acids: CASSQFGLSF. CDR3 nucleotides: TGTGCCAGCAGCCAGTTTGGGCTTTCCTTC.

CDR3 sequence reads: CASSLSGDRLLHF. The CDR3 DNA follows: TGTGCCAGCAGCTTATCAGGAGACCGGCTCCTCCACTTT. The J gene is TRBJ1-6, the V gene TRBV7-2; D is undetermined. Germline CDR1 reads SGHTA; CDR2 reads FQGNSA. The CDR3 sequence is 13 residues long. V dropped 2 bases and J dropped 15 bases, with 14 bases sitting between them.

J is TRBJ1-2 and V is TRBV7-2; D is possibly TRBD1 (5 bases). The CDR3 consists of 14 residues. The V gene's germline CDR1 is SGHTA and CDR2 FQGNSA. V lost 0 bases to trimming and J lost 3 bases, with 8 bases between them. The CDR3 region has the DNA TGTGCCAGCAGCTTAGCCGACAGTCACTATGGCTACACCTTC. Residues: CASSLADSHYGYTF.

The chain carries TRBV5-8 and TRBJ1-1; possibly TRBD1 for D (5 bases). CDR1 is SGHTS and CDR2 is YDEGEE in the germline V gene. V was trimmed by 0 bases and J by 3 bases, leaving 9 bases between them. CDR3 length equals 14 residues. The CDR3 DNA reads TGTGCCAGCAGCTTGGAGGGGAAGCACACTGAAGCTTTCTTT. Its translation is CASSLEGKHTEAFF.

This clonotype came up a few times. The CDR3 region is CASGKGVDLADISTDTQYF. As DNA, the CDR3 is TGTGCCAGCGGAAAAGGGGTAGATCTAGCCGATATCAGCACAGATACGCAGTATTTT. The rearrangement uses TRBV6-6 and TRBJ2-3; D could derive from TRBD1 or TRBD2 (5 bases each). Germline CDR1 is MNHNY and CDR2 is SVGAGI (reference sequence). With 8 bases removed from V and 0 bases from J, the gap between germline ends came to 27 bases. The CDR3 is made up of 19 amino acids.